The present TCR beta chain was sequenced within a study of blood T cell repertoires in COVID-19. Germline lookup yields CDR1 MNHEY and CDR2 SMNVEV (reference sequence). CDR3 size: 14 residues. Trimming pared 4 bases from V and 3 bases from J, leaving 11 bases between. Repertoires were generated with immunoSEQ multiplex PCR, while TCRdb's copy carries only in-frame clones and drops some. The sample includes a few hundred thousand clones, 87% seen only once; the top ten take 2% to 3%. The chain joins TRBV27 to TRBJ2-3, with a possible D match to TRBD2 (5 bases). The sample comprised peripheral blood. This receptor was obtained from a woman aged 45-65 years with acute or convalescent COVID-19. CDR3 in amino acids: CASSYVRTTDTQYF. The CDR3 DNA sequence: TGTGCCAGCAGTTATGTGAGGACTACAGATACGCAGTATTTT.